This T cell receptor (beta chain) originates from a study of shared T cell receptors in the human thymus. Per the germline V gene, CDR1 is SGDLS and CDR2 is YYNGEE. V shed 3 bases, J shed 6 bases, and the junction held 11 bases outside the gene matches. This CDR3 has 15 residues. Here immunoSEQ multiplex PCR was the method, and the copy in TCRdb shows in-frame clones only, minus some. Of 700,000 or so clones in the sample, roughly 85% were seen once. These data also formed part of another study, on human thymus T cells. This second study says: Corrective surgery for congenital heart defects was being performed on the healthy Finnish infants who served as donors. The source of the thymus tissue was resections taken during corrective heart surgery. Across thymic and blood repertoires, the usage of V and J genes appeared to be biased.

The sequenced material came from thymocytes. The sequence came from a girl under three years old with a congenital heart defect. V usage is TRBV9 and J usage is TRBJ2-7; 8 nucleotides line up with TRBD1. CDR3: CASSDRDRIIAEQYF. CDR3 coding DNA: TGTGCCAGCAGCGACCGGGACAGGATTATTGCCGAGCAGTACTTC.